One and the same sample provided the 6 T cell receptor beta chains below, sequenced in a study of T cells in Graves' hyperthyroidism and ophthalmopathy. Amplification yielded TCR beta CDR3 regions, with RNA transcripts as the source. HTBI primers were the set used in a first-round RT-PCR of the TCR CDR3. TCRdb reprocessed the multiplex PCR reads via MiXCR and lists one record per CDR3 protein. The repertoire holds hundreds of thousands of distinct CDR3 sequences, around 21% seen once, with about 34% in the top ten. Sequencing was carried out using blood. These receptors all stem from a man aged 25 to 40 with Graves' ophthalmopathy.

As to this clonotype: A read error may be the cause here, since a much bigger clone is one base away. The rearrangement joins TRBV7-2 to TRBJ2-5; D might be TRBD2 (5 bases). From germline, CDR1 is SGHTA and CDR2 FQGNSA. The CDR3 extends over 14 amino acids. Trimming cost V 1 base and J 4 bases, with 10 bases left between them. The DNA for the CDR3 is TGTACCAGCAGCTTAGGCAGTACTAGAGAGACCCAGTACTTC. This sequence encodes CTSSLGSTRETQYF.

CDR3 nucleotide sequence: TGTGCCAGCAGCGACGGAAGCTCTGGAAACACCATATATTTT. Protein: CASSDGSSGNTIYF. The chain couples TRBV6-1 to TRBJ1-3; no firm D call. The germline gives CDR1 MNHNS, CDR2 SASEGT. V was cut by 6 bases and J by 0 bases, with 9 bases left in between. CDR3 length equals 14 residues.

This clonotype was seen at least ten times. CDR3 nucleotides: TGTGCCAGCATGCCAGGGCAGGTACAGCCCCAGCATTTT. Protein: CASMPGQVQPQHF. This chain joins TRBV28 and TRBJ1-5; possible D gene TRBD1, 5 bases. The V gene's germline CDR1 is MDHEN and CDR2 SYDVKM. This CDR3 has 13 amino acids. Trimming removed 7 bases at V and 7 bases at J, with 14 bases between.

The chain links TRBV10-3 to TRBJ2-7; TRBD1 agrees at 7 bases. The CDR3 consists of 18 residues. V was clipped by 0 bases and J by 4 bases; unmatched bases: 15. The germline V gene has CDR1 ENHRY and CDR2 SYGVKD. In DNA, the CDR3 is TGTGCCATCAGTGAGTCCGCCGGGACAGCCGTTCTGGCGTACGAGCAGTACTTC. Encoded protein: CAISESAGTAVLAYEQYF.

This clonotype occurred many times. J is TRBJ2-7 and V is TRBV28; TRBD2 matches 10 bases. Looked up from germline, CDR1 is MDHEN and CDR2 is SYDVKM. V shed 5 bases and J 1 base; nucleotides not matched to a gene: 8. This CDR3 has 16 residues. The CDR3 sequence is CASSALAGEHSYEQYF. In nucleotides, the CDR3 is TGTGCCAGCAGTGCTCTAGCGGGAGAGCATTCCTACGAGCAGTACTTC.

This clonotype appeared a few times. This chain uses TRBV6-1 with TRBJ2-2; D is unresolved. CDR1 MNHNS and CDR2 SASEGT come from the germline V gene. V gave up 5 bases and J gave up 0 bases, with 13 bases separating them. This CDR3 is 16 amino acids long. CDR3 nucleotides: TGTGCCAGCAGTCCATTGACAAGACCGAACACCGGGGAGCTGTTTTTT. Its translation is CASSPLTRPNTGELFF.